The T cell receptor (beta chain) under discussion was sequenced for a study of CD8 T cells in Susac syndrome. The T cells that were sequenced for TCR beta were CD8+ and CD4+ cells from blood. Random hexamers were used to reverse transcribe the RNA input (roughly 0.5 to 1 ug). TCRdb reanalysed the immunoSEQ multiplex PCR reads using MiXCR and keeps one entry per CDR3 protein. This table has 150,000 to 200,000 distinct CDR3 sequences, almost 96% appearing once. This clonotype was seen just once. J lost 0 bases, V lost 5 bases, and 8 bases had no gene match. CDR1 is DFQATT and CDR2 is SNEGSKA in the germline V gene (reference sequence). The length of the CDR3 is 16 residues.

Material: CD4+ T cells from PBMCs. The chain combines TRBV20-1 with TRBJ1-4; 8 bases agree with TRBD1. The sequence derives from a human donor with Susac syndrome. The CDR3 coding sequence is TGCAGTGCTTACAGGGGGATCGAAGCAACTAATGAAAAACTGTTTTTT. Translated, it gives CSAYRGIEATNEKLFF.